The 16 T cell receptor beta chains reported below all come from one sample, sequenced in a study of technical replicates of blood from several donors. Sequenced by immunoSEQ multiplex PCR; TCRdb stores in-frame clones only, minus some. This sample has about 83,000 clones, with 92% found just once. Sequencing used T cells isolated from PBMCs. The receptors come from a human donor in good health.

This clone has a handful of counts. The chain employs TRBV11-2 and TRBJ2-7; 7 nucleotides agree with TRBD1. CDR1 is SGHAT, CDR2 FQNNGV, per germline. The V segment lost 1 base and the J segment 3 bases; nucleotides outside the gene matches: 3. This CDR3 is 14 amino acids long. CDR3 coding DNA: TGTGCCAGCAGCTTAGCCGACAGGGACTACGAGCAGTACTTC. This encodes CASSLADRDYEQYF.

The chain uses TRBV19 and TRBJ1-2, with D tentatively TRBD1 (5 bases). CDR3 length: 11 residues. Trimming left V 7 bases short and J 5 bases short, with 8 bases between. CDR1 is LNHDA, CDR2 SQIVND, per germline (reference sequence). CDR3 bases: TGTGCCAGTATGGGGGGATATGGCTACACCTTC. It yields the protein CASMGGYGYTF.

This clone was counted a single time. The chain carries TRBV9 and TRBJ2-7; D is perhaps TRBD2 (5 bases). V was clipped by 3 bases and J by 2 bases, with 18 bases between them. The CDR3 has 16 residues. Per the germline V gene, CDR1 is SGDLS and CDR2 is YYNGEE. CDR3: CASSATSRYGAYEQYF. Written as DNA, the CDR3 is TGTGCCAGCAGCGCAACCTCCCGGTACGGGGCCTACGAGCAGTACTTC. Full variable domain (outside the CDR3, taken from reference TRBV9 and TRBJ2-7): DSGVTQTPKHLITATGQRVTLRCSPRSGDLSVYWYQQSLDQGLQFLIQYYNGEERAKGNILERFSAQQFPDLHSELNLSSLELGDSALYFCASSATSRYGAYEQYFGPGTRLTVT.

The chain recombines TRBV15 with TRBJ2-7; D is perhaps TRBD1 (5 bases). CDR1 and CDR2 from the germline V gene are LNHNV and YYDKDF (reference sequence). The CDR3 contains 14 residues. V lost 0 bases and J lost 7, with 13 bases in between. CDR3 residues: CATSREAQGWEQYF. The DNA for the CDR3 is TGTGCCACCAGCAGAGAAGCCCAGGGATGGGAGCAGTACTTC.

This clone was detected only a few times. The gene calls are TRBV2 and TRBJ2-2; a possible D gene is TRBD2 (5 bases). The CDR3 has 15 residues. Germline lookup yields CDR1 SNHLY and CDR2 FYNNEI. Trimming pared 8 bases from V and 7 bases from J, leaving 20 bases between. The CDR3 protein is CASRVLAGQDGELFF. The CDR3 DNA is TGTGCCAGCCGAGTCCTGGCGGGCCAAGACGGGGAGCTGTTTTTT.

The rearrangement links TRBV29-1 to TRBJ2-1, with D maybe TRBD2 (5 bases). Trimming shortened V by 4 bases and J by 4 bases, and 8 bases separated the two germline ends. The CDR3 consists of 12 residues. The germline CDR1 and CDR2 sequences are SQVTM and ANQGSEA. CDR3 sequence reads: CSVVGDYNEQFF. In DNA form, the CDR3 reads TGCAGCGTTGTCGGGGATTACAATGAGCAGTTCTTC.

V is TRBV4-1 and J is TRBJ1-5; possible D gene TRBD1, 5 bases. V was cut by 3 bases and J by 7 bases, with 16 bases left in between. CDR1 MGHRA and CDR2 YSYEKL come from the germline V gene. The CDR3 has 15 residues. CDR3 nucleotide sequence: TGCGCCAGCAGCCAGCCAAGGACAAACATGCAGCCCCAGCATTTT. Translation gives CASSQPRTNMQPQHF.

The chain combines TRBV10-3 with TRBJ1-1, with 8 positions matching TRBD1. Germline V gives CDR1 ENHRY, CDR2 SYGVKD. The CDR3 is 13 residues long. The junction had 3 bases not matched to a gene; V was cut back by 6 bases and J by 3 bases. The CDR3 coding sequence is TGTGCCATCAGCAGGGGGCCGGACACTGAAGCTTTCTTT. It codes for CAISRGPDTEAFF.

This chain uses TRBV11-3 with TRBJ1-3; a weak D match, TRBD1 (6 bases). The CDR3 loop spans 16 amino acids. Germline CDR1 reads SGHNT; CDR2 reads YENEEA. V was clipped by 3 bases and J by 6 bases, with 18 bases between them. CDR3 nucleotide sequence: TGTGCCAGCAGCTTTGGAACCGGGACACGGCCAAACACCATATATTTT. Protein product: CASSFGTGTRPNTIYF.

This chain uses TRBV10-2 with TRBJ2-4; TRBD1 might be the D (6 bases). CDR1 is WSHSY and CDR2 is SAAADI in the germline V gene. With 3 bases removed from V and 1 base from J, the gap between germline ends came to 7 bases. This CDR3 region has 14 residues. The CDR3 reads CASSEQGAKNIQYF. In nucleotides, the CDR3 is TGCGCCAGCAGTGAACAGGGCGCCAAAAACATTCAGTACTTC.

The chain employs TRBV5-5 and TRBJ2-7; D is undetermined. CDR1 is SGHKS and CDR2 is YYEKEE in the germline V gene (reference sequence). This CDR3 has 11 amino acids. Trimming left V 4 bases short and J 2 bases short, with 4 bases between. The CDR3: CASSSTYEQYF. CDR3 nucleotide sequence: TGTGCCAGCAGCAGCACCTACGAGCAGTACTTC.

This clone was seen a handful of times. This chain links TRBV5-1 with TRBJ1-2; weak D call: TRBD1 (6 bases). The CDR3 runs to 14 residues. V was clipped by 1 base and J by 4 bases, with 11 bases between them. Germline V gene sequence: CDR1 SGHRS, CDR2 YFSETQ. The CDR3 DNA is TGCGCCAGCAGCTTGTGGACAGAAGGCTATGGCTACACCTTC. Its translation is CASSLWTEGYGYTF.

The genes are TRBV13 and TRBJ1-2, with TRBD1 matching over 8 bases. The junction had 9 bases not matched to a gene; V was cut back by 3 bases and J by 6 bases. The germline V gene encodes CDR1 PRHDT and CDR2 FYEKMQ (reference sequence). The CDR3 totals 15 residues. The CDR3 sequence is CASSFGRTGRNGYTF. CDR3 bases: TGTGCCAGCAGCTTTGGCAGGACAGGGAGAAATGGCTACACCTTC.

Here the CDR3 DNA reads TGTGCCTGGGGGGCCGGGACAGGGGGTTACGGGGAGCTGTTTTTT. Its translation is CAWGAGTGGYGELFF. The rearrangement uses TRBV30 and TRBJ2-2; 11 bases are shared with TRBD1. This CDR3 has 15 amino acids. Per germline, CDR1 GTSNPN and CDR2 SVGIG (reference sequence). V lost 5 bases and J lost 7; bases outside the gene matches: 9.

The rearrangement links TRBV5-1 to TRBJ2-3; 8 bases are a match to TRBD2. Germline V gene data show CDR1 as SGHRS and CDR2 as YFSETQ. The length of the CDR3 is 16 residues. V dropped 6 bases and J dropped 3; count of bases not matched to a gene: 12. This chain's CDR3 is CASTPAGGTSTDTQYF. As DNA, the CDR3 is TGCGCCAGCACTCCCGCCGGGGGGACTAGTACAGATACGCAGTATTTT.

The chain has TRBV30 and TRBJ2-7, with D tentatively TRBD1 (5 bases). V was pared by 1 base and J by 5 bases, with 12 bases between. Germline values: CDR1 GTSNPN, CDR2 SVGIG (reference sequence). The CDR3 has 13 residues. The CDR3 bases are TGTGCCTGGAGTGAGGGGCGCTGGGACGAGCAGTACTTC. Its translation is CAWSEGRWDEQYF.